Below are 5 T cell receptor beta chains sequenced from a single sample in a study of T cells in Graves' hyperthyroidism and ophthalmopathy. Amplification yielded TCR beta CDR3 regions, with RNA transcripts as the source. A first-round RT-PCR of the TCR CDR3 used the HTBI primer set. From the multiplex PCR reads, TCRdb called clonotypes with MiXCR, one entry per CDR3 protein. The table includes fewer than 650,000 distinct CDR3 sequences, 13% to 15% detected once. The source material was blood. All receptors derive from a woman aged 18-29 years with Graves' ophthalmopathy.

Ten or more counts support this clonotype. The J gene is TRBJ2-7, the V gene TRBV30; TRBD1 aligns across 9 bases. Germline lookup yields CDR1 GTSNPN and CDR2 SVGIG (reference sequence). The CDR3 is 14 amino acids. J lost 2 bases, V lost 5 bases, and 7 bases had no gene match. In DNA, the CDR3 is TGTGCCTGGGCGCGGGGACAGGGCACCTACGAGCAGTACTTC. As protein: CAWARGQGTYEQYF.

This clonotype showed up many times. V is TRBV2 and J is TRBJ2-1; 9 bases are shared with TRBD2. The junction had 8 bases not matched to a gene; V was cut back by 6 bases and J by 8 bases. In germline, CDR1 is SNHLY, CDR2 FYNNEI. The CDR3 consists of 14 residues. CDR3 sequence: CASSRSGSRDEQFF. CDR3 coding DNA: TGTGCCAGCAGCCGTAGCGGGAGTCGTGATGAGCAGTTCTTC.

This clonotype was recorded at least ten times. CDR3 residues: CAWSVHENTEAFF. DNA for the CDR3: TGTGCCTGGAGTGTACACGAGAACACTGAAGCTTTCTTT. The V call is TRBV30, the J call TRBJ1-1; D is ambiguous. V gave up 0 bases and J gave up 1 base, with 6 bases separating them. The CDR3 loop spans 13 amino acids. The germline CDR1 and CDR2 sequences are GTSNPN and SVGIG (reference sequence).

In this sample, this clonotype turned up a few times. This chain connects TRBV9 to TRBJ2-3, with 9 bases that match TRBD2. V was clipped by 0 bases and J by 8 bases; unmatched bases: 7. CDR1 SGDLS and CDR2 YYNGEE come from the germline V gene. The CDR3 has 15 residues. The CDR3 DNA is TGTGCCAGCAGCGTAGCTAGCGGGATCCTAGGTACGCAGTATTTT. This codes for CASSVASGILGTQYF.

V and J are TRBV29-1 and TRBJ2-3; 7 bases fit TRBD2. CDR1 and CDR2 (germline): SQVTM, ANQGSEA. The V and J ends lost 3 bases and 5 bases, in that order; junction bases with no gene match: 5. The CDR3 is 13 amino acids. The CDR3, as DNA: TGCAGCGTTGACGCGGGAGTTATAGATACGCAGTATTTT. This encodes CSVDAGVIDTQYF.